This passage covers 32 T cell receptor beta chains from one sample sequenced in a study of blood T cell repertoires in COVID-19. Measured with immunoSEQ multiplex PCR; TCRdb has only the in-frame clones, and not every one. The sample comprises around 400,000 clones, more than 70% of which are singletons, and 1.4% to 1.5% rests with the top ten. Sequenced: PBMCs or T cells enriched from blood (not recorded which). Source of these receptors: a woman between 18 and 29 years old who had been exposed to COVID-19.

This chain links TRBV5-4 with TRBJ2-5; 7 positions match TRBD2. The CDR3 has 15 residues. Germline CDR1 is SGHNT and CDR2 is YYREEE (reference sequence). The V gene end was trimmed by 4 bases and the J gene end by 5 bases; junction bases not matched to a gene: 11. CDR3 region: CASSPTSGALETQYF. The CDR3, as DNA: TGTGCCAGCAGCCCGACGAGCGGGGCGTTGGAGACCCAGTACTTC.

The gene calls are TRBV5-1 and TRBJ2-7; TRBD2 matches 10 bases. The CDR3 consists of 16 residues. CDR1 is SGHRS, CDR2 YFSETQ, per germline. The J segment lost 5 bases and the V segment lost 0 bases, leaving 8 bases of the junction unmatched. The CDR3 spells CASSLGSSGSWDEQYF. In DNA, the CDR3 is TGCGCCAGCAGCTTGGGTTCTAGCGGGAGTTGGGACGAGCAGTACTTC.

The chain has TRBV3-1 (or the pseudogene TRBV3-2) and TRBJ2-1; D is unclear. Germline loops: CDR1 LGHDT, CDR2 YNNKEL (reference sequence). CDR3 size: 13 residues. V lost 8 bases and J lost 0, with 8 bases in between. The CDR3 DNA reads TGTGCCAGCCAGGATAGCTCCTACAATGAGCAGTTCTTC. It is translated as CASQDSSYNEQFF.

The chain has TRBV27 and TRBJ1-2, with D perhaps matching TRBD1 (5 bases). Germline CDR1 reads MNHEY; CDR2 reads SMNVEV (reference sequence). This CDR3 is 13 amino acids long. Between the trimmed V and J ends, which lost 3 bases and 8 bases, there was a span of 13 bases. CDR3 sequence (DNA): TGTGCCAGCAGTTTCCCGGGCGGGACGGGCTACACCTTC. This encodes CASSFPGGTGYTF.

This chain joins TRBV4-1 and TRBJ2-7; TRBD1 matches at 7 bases. Germline CDR1 reads MGHRA; CDR2 reads YSYEKL. The CDR3 spans 15 residues. V trimming: 2 bases; J trimming: 0 bases; junction bases outside the gene matches: 4. In DNA form, the CDR3 reads TGCGCCAGCAGCCAAACCGGGACAGACTCCTACGAGCAGTACTTC. Its protein product is CASSQTGTDSYEQYF.

The chain recombines TRBV29-1 with TRBJ1-1; unclear D gene. V was trimmed by 4 bases and J by 0 bases, leaving 9 bases between them. This CDR3 has 13 amino acids. Germline CDR1 reads SQVTM; CDR2 reads ANQGSEA. CDR3 region: CSVVTSLNTEAFF. The CDR3, as DNA: TGCAGCGTTGTTACCAGTTTGAACACTGAAGCTTTCTTT.

The CDR3 sequence is CASRVGGTQYF. Here the CDR3 DNA reads TGTGCCAGCAGGGTCGGCGGTACGCAGTATTTT. V is TRBV28 and J is TRBJ2-3; D is undetermined. Between the trimmed V and J ends, which lost 6 bases and 8 bases, there was a span of 9 bases. Germline values: CDR1 MDHEN, CDR2 SYDVKM. This CDR3 spans 11 amino acids.

V is TRBV5-4 and J is TRBJ1-4; tentatively, D is TRBD1 (6 bases). Germline V lookup: CDR1 SGHNT, CDR2 YYREEE (reference sequence). The CDR3 runs to 15 residues. V was shortened by 5 bases and J by 7 bases, with 18 bases between the two germline ends. DNA of the CDR3: TGTGCCAGCAGTGGAACCGGGACATTGAGTGAAAAACTGTTTTTT. It encodes CASSGTGTLSEKLFF.

The V call is TRBV20-1, the J call TRBJ2-3, with 10 nucleotides matching TRBD2. The CDR3 spans 15 residues. CDR1 is DFQATT and CDR2 is SNEGSKA in the germline V gene (reference sequence). With V trimmed by 3 bases and J by 0 bases, 3 bases remained unmatched. In DNA form, the CDR3 reads TGCAGTGCTAGTCGGGGACTAGCGAGCACAGATACGCAGTATTTT. Amino acids: CSASRGLASTDTQYF.

This clone was observed a handful of times. V usage is TRBV5-6 and J usage is TRBJ1-3; D is uncertain. Trimming left V 1 base short and J 0 bases short, with 5 bases between. There are 14 residues in the CDR3. CDR1 SGHDT and CDR2 YYEEEE come from the germline V gene. The CDR3: CASSLPNSGNTIYF. DNA for the CDR3: TGTGCCAGCAGCTTGCCCAACTCTGGAAACACCATATATTTT.

This clone has only a few counts. The chain is built from TRBV7-9 and TRBJ2-7; 10 nucleotides align to TRBD2. Germline assignment: CDR1 SEHNR and CDR2 FQNEAQ (reference sequence). J gave up 2 bases and V 4 bases, and 8 bases lay outside the gene matches. The CDR3 is 16 amino acids. CDR3 loop: CASSSPLAGATYEQYF. CDR3 coding DNA: TGTGCCAGCAGCTCCCCCCTAGCGGGGGCCACCTACGAGCAGTACTTC. Using reference TRBV7-9 and TRBJ2-7 for the parts outside the CDR3, the full variable domain is DTGVSQNPRHKITKRGQNVTFRCDPISEHNRLYWYRQTLGQGPEFLTYFQNEAQLEKSRLLSDRFSAERPKGSFSTLEIQRTEQGDSAMYLCASSSPLAGATYEQYFGPGTRLTVT.

The gene calls are TRBV7-8 and TRBJ2-3; possible D gene TRBD1, 5 bases. The V gene's germline CDR1 is SGHVS and CDR2 FQNEAQ. This CDR3 spans 13 amino acids. V dropped 7 bases and J dropped 0 bases, with 8 bases sitting between them. CDR3 nucleotides: TGTGCCAGCACTGGACAAAGCACAGATACGCAGTATTTT. Residues: CASTGQSTDTQYF.

This chain joins TRBV14 and TRBJ2-1; D possibly corresponds to TRBD2 (6 bases). Trimming left V 0 bases short and J 15 bases short, with 15 bases between. Germline V gives CDR1 SGHDN, CDR2 FVKESK. The CDR3 runs to 13 residues. The CDR3 is CASSQDLVAVLFF. Written as DNA, the CDR3 is TGTGCCAGCAGCCAAGATTTGGTAGCGGTCCTGTTCTTC.

V usage is TRBV19 and J usage is TRBJ1-5; D gene unclear. The germline V gene has CDR1 LNHDA and CDR2 SQIVND (reference sequence). CDR3 length: 16 residues. V lost 5 bases to trimming and J lost 0 bases, with 14 bases between them. CDR3: CASSLTETLSNQPQHF. As DNA, the CDR3 is TGTGCCAGTAGTTTAACAGAAACACTTAGCAATCAGCCCCAGCATTTT.

This chain uses TRBV27 with TRBJ2-5; 8 bases align to TRBD2. This CDR3 is 18 amino acids long. Germline V gene data show CDR1 as MNHEY and CDR2 as SMNVEV (reference sequence). V lost 3 bases, J lost 5 bases, and 17 bases stayed unmatched. CDR3 residues: CASSLLYTSGGAYETQYF. The CDR3 bases are TGTGCCAGCAGTTTGCTATATACTTCCGGGGGGGCCTATGAGACCCAGTACTTC.

This clone was counted a few times. The genes are TRBV6-5 and TRBJ1-1; D gene unclear. CDR1 is MNHEY, CDR2 SVGAGI, per germline. This CDR3 spans 14 amino acids. Trimming left V 0 bases short and J 0 bases short, with 5 bases between. CDR3 in DNA: TGTGCCAGCAGTTACTCCCCCATGAACACTGAAGCTTTCTTT. Protein product: CASSYSPMNTEAFF.

The chain recombines TRBV28 with TRBJ2-5; tentatively, D is TRBD2 (6 bases). V gave up 5 bases and J gave up 5 bases, with 15 bases separating them. This CDR3 comprises 14 residues. Looked up from germline, CDR1 is MDHEN and CDR2 is SYDVKM. As DNA, the CDR3 is TGTGCCAGCAGTGCCGGCCCAGGGAGGGAGACCCAGTACTTC. This translates into CASSAGPGRETQYF.

The chain has TRBV4-1 and TRBJ2-1; TRBD2 matches at 11 bases. This CDR3 comprises 15 residues. Germline V gene sequence: CDR1 MGHRA, CDR2 YSYEKL. V lost 4 bases, J lost 8 bases, and 7 bases stayed unmatched. The CDR3 DNA sequence: TGCGCCAGCAGCCTAAGACTAGCGGGAAGGGATGAGCAGTTCTTC. Protein sequence: CASSLRLAGRDEQFF.

This sequence joins TRBV7-5 and TRBJ2-7; the D call TRBD1 from the table was never checked on the DNA. TRBV7-5 is deemed a pseudogene. The CDR3 has 15 residues. CDR3: CVRSLGTGASYEQYF. The CDR3 region has the DNA TGTGTCAGAAGCTTAGGGACAGGGGCCTCCTACGAGCAGTACTTC.

The chain combines TRBV6-5 with TRBJ1-2; D is uncertain. CDR1 is MNHEY and CDR2 is SVGAGI in the germline V gene. The CDR3 is 15 amino acids. Trimming stripped 6 bases from V and 2 bases from J, with 16 bases between. The CDR3 spells CASRSTPTGNYGYTF. The CDR3 coding sequence is TGTGCCAGCAGATCAACCCCGACTGGAAACTATGGCTACACCTTC.

This sequence joins TRBV5-1 and TRBJ1-1, with 8 bases identical to TRBD1. CDR1 is SGHRS and CDR2 is YFSETQ in the germline V gene. This CDR3 is built from 11 residues. Unmatched junction bases numbered 2, after V lost 2 bases and J lost 11 bases. CDR3 residues: CASSFQGAAFF. The DNA of the CDR3 is TGCGCCAGCAGCTTTCAGGGGGCGGCTTTCTTT.

The chain couples TRBV10-2 to TRBJ1-5, with D perhaps TRBD1 (6 bases). V lost 7 bases, J lost 5 bases, and 15 bases lay in between. Germline V lookup: CDR1 WSHSY, CDR2 SAAADI. This CDR3 region has 14 residues. CDR3 nucleotides: TGCGCCAGCACTGAACAGGGAGAGGATCAGCCCCAGCATTTT. This codes for CASTEQGEDQPQHF.

This chain uses TRBV6-5 with TRBJ2-1; no firm D call. The CDR3 extends over 12 amino acids. Trimming cost V 6 bases and J 5 bases, with 8 bases left between them. The germline gives CDR1 MNHEY, CDR2 SVGAGI. DNA for the CDR3: TGTGCCAGCAGGCGAGGCGACAATGAGCAGTTCTTC. Encoded protein: CASRRGDNEQFF.

The rearrangement links TRBV10-3 to TRBJ2-3; 8 bases match TRBD2. The CDR3 is 16 residues long. The V and J ends lost 4 bases and 5 bases, in that order; junction bases with no gene match: 11. The germline V gene has CDR1 ENHRY and CDR2 SYGVKD. Here the CDR3 reads CAISVGSGGPGDTQYF. The CDR3, as DNA: TGTGCCATCAGTGTCGGGTCGGGGGGGCCTGGAGATACGCAGTATTTT.

V usage is TRBV4-2 and J usage is TRBJ2-7; tentatively, D is TRBD2 (5 bases). V shed 0 bases and J shed 7 bases, with 22 bases lying between them. Germline-derived CDR1 and CDR2 are LGHNA and YNFKEQ. CDR3 length equals 17 residues. In DNA, the CDR3 is TGTGCCAGCAGCCAAGACTGGACTGATAGGGCGACGAGAGAGCAGTACTTC. Translated, it gives CASSQDWTDRATREQYF.

This clone was recorded only once. This rearrangement joins TRBV5-8 to TRBJ2-1, with a weak D call TRBD1 (6 bases). The CDR3 sequence is 14 residues long. V was clipped by 0 bases and J by 2 bases, with 6 bases between them. Germline V gives CDR1 SGHTS, CDR2 YDEGEE. The chain's CDR3 is CASSLGTAYNEQFF. DNA of the CDR3: TGTGCCAGCAGCTTGGGGACAGCCTACAATGAGCAGTTCTTC.

The rearrangement links TRBV4-1 to TRBJ1-3, with 7 bases lining up with TRBD1. This CDR3 region has 15 residues. Unmatched junction bases numbered 5, after V lost 2 bases and J lost 4 bases. CDR1 MGHRA and CDR2 YSYEKL come from the germline V gene. The DNA for the CDR3 is TGCGCCAGCAGCCAACAAACAGGGGAGGGAAACACCATATATTTT. This codes for CASSQQTGEGNTIYF.

The CDR3 is CSEQTGGDNEQFF. For the CDR3, the DNA is TGCAGCGAACAGACAGGGGGGGACAATGAGCAGTTCTTC. The chain joins TRBV29-1 to TRBJ2-1; 9 nucleotides match TRBD1. Unmatched junction bases numbered 6, after V lost 7 bases and J lost 5 bases. The V gene's germline CDR1 is SQVTM and CDR2 ANQGSEA. The CDR3 extends over 13 amino acids.

J is TRBJ2-7 and V is TRBV19; 7 nucleotides line up with TRBD1. V was pared by 5 bases and J by 3 bases, with 7 bases of the junction left unmatched. The length of the CDR3 is 14 residues. Germline lookup yields CDR1 LNHDA and CDR2 SQIVND (reference sequence). CDR3 protein: CASSASTGNYEQYF. The CDR3 DNA reads TGTGCCAGTAGTGCCTCGACAGGGAACTACGAGCAGTACTTC.

This clone has a single count. This chain connects TRBV5-4 to TRBJ2-7, with D possibly being TRBD1 (6 bases). This CDR3 spans 18 amino acids. Germline V gene sequence: CDR1 SGHNT, CDR2 YYREEE (reference sequence). The germline V and J ends were trimmed by 0 bases and 0 bases, with 19 bases remaining between them. The CDR3: CASSLGPGDTGFSYEQYF. The CDR3 nucleotides are TGTGCCAGCAGCTTGGGCCCCGGGGACACAGGGTTCTCCTACGAGCAGTACTTC. Supplemented by reference TRBV5-4 and TRBJ2-7, the full variable domain reads ETGVTQSPTHLIKTRGQQVTLRCSSQSGHNTVSWYQQALGQGPQFIFQYYREEENGRGNFPPRFSGLQFPNYSSELNVNALELDDSALYLCASSLGPGDTGFSYEQYFGPGTRLTVT.

The chain carries TRBV24-1 and TRBJ2-7, with TRBD2 matching 8 bases. J gave up 0 bases and V 4 bases, and 4 bases lay outside the gene matches. The CDR3 has 15 residues. CDR1 is KGHDR, CDR2 SFDVKD, per germline. The CDR3 nucleotides are TGTGCCACCAGTGACCGGCGGGGGGCCTCCTACGAGCAGTACTTC. Protein sequence: CATSDRRGASYEQYF.

The chain couples TRBV28 to TRBJ2-7; a weak D match, TRBD2 (6 bases). Germline V gene lookup returns CDR1 MDHEN and CDR2 SYDVKM. The CDR3 is 17 amino acids. Deletions cut 6 bases from V and 0 bases from J, with 21 bases between. This chain's CDR3 is CASRGTVGGRSSYEQYF. For the CDR3, the DNA is TGTGCCAGCAGGGGGACTGTGGGGGGTCGGAGCTCCTACGAGCAGTACTTC.